The rows below give T cell receptor beta chains drawn from one sample of a study of neurological immune-mediated disorders. TCRdb processed the 5' RACE reads anew with MiXCR; each CDR3 protein has one entry. Seen here are around 100,000 distinct CDR3 sequences, 11% observed once, and the top ten hold about 3%. Sequencing was performed on PBMCs. The receptors shown here come from a female donor with HTLV-1-associated myelopathy (HAM/TSP). CDR3s include the opening cysteine and the closing phenylalanine or tryptophan.

TRBV20-1 CSAYIQVVETQYF
TRBV7-2 CASSSRGGLSYEQYF
TRBV9 CASSVGQGINQPQHF
TRBV10-2 CASRDSRSGNTIYF
TRBV12-3/TRBV12-4 CTSRVSGQSNEQYF
TRBV6-5 CASRNSGELFF
TRBV7-8 CASSLQVVGYGYTF
TRBV6-2/TRBV6-3 CASSWAGGNEQFF
TRBV28 CASSFAAGTGDILNTEAFF
TRBV20-1 CSARDYSIGNSPLHF
TRBV5-1 CASSFGQGANEQYF
TRBV5-1 CASSVVPAYTQYF
TRBV20-1 CSASLRGGYTF
TRBV5-1 CASSLRGTAVRETHYF
TRBV12-3/TRBV12-4 CASSVTSGRSDTQYF
TRBV11-3 CASSPGTSLPLNEQFF
TRBV5-1 CASSLSLAGHEQFF
TRBV2 CASSVRNARSGYGYTF
TRBV5-1 CASSLSAARAQETQYF
TRBV12-3/TRBV12-4 CASRASGHDNEQFF
TRBV6-2/TRBV6-3 CASSFRQETQYF
TRBV7-9 CASSLAAMYNEQFF
TRBV6-5 CASSYGLAGANEQFF
TRBV20-1 CSARGTSLTDTQYF
TRBV11-2 CASSFVAQDTQYF
TRBV20-1 CSAIVPGRGKVNEQFF
TRBV5-1 CASRISRAASYGYTF
TRBV10-3 CAISETRTPRNTEAFF
TRBV5-1 CASSSGTPNTEAFF
TRBV5-1 CASSFLAGGAYEQYF
TRBV6-5 CASSYPGQNTEAFF
TRBV5-1 CASSPRRQQETQYF
TRBV6-6 CASSYGGVAKNIQYF
TRBV20-1 CSARSGYNEQFF
TRBV5-1 CASSLRGIENTGELFF
TRBV6-5 CASRPQGAGTGELFF
TRBV20-1 CSVTDGGATAKNIQYF
TRBV5-1 CASSLGGEETQYF
TRBV5-1 CASSLQGKPYEQYF
TRBV5-1 CASSLVRGQGRYGYTF
TRBV5-1 CASRYERGSTDTQYF
TRBV20-1 CSATKSRQFEETQYF
TRBV29-1 CSVAREGQPQHF
TRBV10-3 CAINRQGLSSGANVLTF
TRBV5-1 CASSFKGADEQYF
TRBV5-1 CASSPGGTGKFIGEQFF
TRBV20-1 CSARVPGRHNEQFF
TRBV10-3 CAISGGEPPRHF
TRBV5-1 CASSPKDRGSTEAFF
TRBV6-6 CASSSGGARDTQYF
TRBV19 CASSIVDHPGQPQHF
TRBV15 CATSRDPSAGETQYF
TRBV4-2 CASSPWMEGGYTF
TRBV6-2/TRBV6-3 CASSYGGGLDTQYF